This T cell receptor (beta chain) was sequenced during a study of T cell repertoires in cytomegalovirus infection. As regards this clonotype: What it recognizes is unknown.

Trimming pared 3 bases from V and 4 bases from J, leaving 9 bases between. There are 13 residues in the CDR3. Germline values: CDR1 MNHEY, CDR2 SMNVEV (reference sequence). TCRdb reanalysed the reads using MiXCR and keeps one entry per CDR3 protein. The data contain roughly 250,000 distinct CDR3 sequences, roughly 20% of them singletons. Broader study findings: The cumulative frequency of public TCR beta families identified carriers of CMV plus the relevant HLA. Predominance within the ex vivo response was attributable to HLA-C-restricted CMV-specific TCR beta clonotypes.

This TCR was recovered from a human donor in good health (CMV status not recorded). Some clones in this sample may be carry-over from other donors' samples. This chain links TRBV27 with TRBJ1-2; no firm D call. The sample consisted of CD8+ T cells from PBMCs. CDR3 amino acids: CASSFGRFYGYTF. In DNA, the CDR3 is TGTGCCAGCAGTTTTGGGAGGTTCTATGGCTACACCTTC.